Presented here are 6 T cell receptor beta chains from one specimen sequenced in a study of long-term antiretroviral therapy in people with HIV. They ran version v3.0 of the immunoSEQ assay at survey level. TCRdb's copy holds only in-frame clones and misses some; the assay was immunoSEQ multiplex PCR. The repertoire includes fewer than 6,500 clones, roughly 78% of them detected once, and approximately 10% sits in the top ten. Sequencing used unsorted PBMCs, obtained 1.8 years before starting antiretroviral therapy. The receptors were gathered from a man aged 40-49 years with HIV.

The rearrangement joins TRBV18 to TRBJ2-5, with a weak D call TRBD1 (6 bases). V was cut by 4 bases and J by 2 bases, with 8 bases left in between. The germline V gene has CDR1 KGHSH and CDR2 LQKENI. This CDR3 comprises 13 residues. CDR3 amino acids: CASSQGQQETQYF. The CDR3 coding sequence is TGTGCCAGCTCACAAGGACAGCAAGAGACCCAGTACTTC.

CDR3 DNA: TGTGCCAGCAGCCAATCCCTAGGACAGGGGGCGCTGGGCTATGGCTACACCTTC. Encoded protein: CASSQSLGQGALGYGYTF. This chain connects TRBV4-2 to TRBJ1-2, with 11 bases lining up with TRBD1. CDR1 and CDR2 (germline): LGHNA, YNFKEQ. The ends lost 2 bases at V and 4 bases at J; junction bases unmatched: 12. This CDR3 spans 18 amino acids.

CDR3 nucleotide sequence: TGTGCCAGCAGCTTGGTGACGGGAGGGCAGTATTTT. Amino acid sequence: CASSLVTGGQYF. V gene TRBV5-6 combines with J gene TRBJ2-3, with TRBD2 matching 7 bases. The CDR3 has 12 amino acids. Germline assignment: CDR1 SGHDT and CDR2 YYEEEE. V was pared by 0 bases and J by 11 bases, with 3 bases of the junction left unmatched.

The chain carries TRBV9 and TRBJ2-1, with TRBD2 identical over 8 bases. CDR3 length equals 15 residues. Germline V CDR1 and CDR2: SGDLS, YYNGEE. Trimming cost V 0 bases and J 8 bases; bases outside gene matches: 7. This chain's CDR3 is CASSVVAGNGDEQFF. The CDR3 DNA reads TGTGCCAGCAGCGTAGTAGCGGGAAATGGCGATGAGCAGTTCTTC.

V gene TRBV19 combines with J gene TRBJ2-1; D not resolved. CDR1 LNHDA and CDR2 SQIVND come from the germline V gene (reference sequence). The CDR3 covers 13 residues. V lost 3 bases and J lost 8, with 11 bases in between. CDR3 sequence: CASSMVGADEQFF. Written as DNA, the CDR3 is TGTGCCAGTAGTATGGTGGGTGCGGATGAGCAGTTCTTC.

V is TRBV9 and J is TRBJ1-4; 8 bases are a match to TRBD1. CDR1 and CDR2 from the germline V gene are SGDLS and YYNGEE. V shed 2 bases, J shed 7 bases, and the junction held 4 bases outside the gene matches. The CDR3 contains 14 residues. In DNA, the CDR3 is TGTGCCAGCAGCGTGACAGGGGCAGGTGAAAAACTGTTTTTT. This codes for CASSVTGAGEKLFF.